A single sample is the source of the 9 T cell receptor beta chains below, sequenced in a study of CD8 T cells in Susac syndrome. RNA totalling about 0.45 to 1 ug underwent reverse transcription with random hexamers. Each CDR3 protein is one row after TCRdb ran MiXCR on the immunoSEQ multiplex PCR reads. Among 70,000 or so distinct CDR3 sequences listed, 85% to 95% were seen once. Sequencing input: CD8+ T cells from PBMCs. The receptors come from a human donor in good health.

V is TRBV27 and J is TRBJ2-7; D remains ambiguous. This CDR3 comprises 11 residues. With 7 bases removed from V and 7 bases from J, the gap between germline ends came to 11 bases. From germline, CDR1 is MNHEY and CDR2 SMNVEV (reference sequence). The CDR3 DNA follows: TGTGCCAGCACCATACCAGGAGAGCAGTACGTC. Translation: CASTIPGEQYV.

This sequence joins TRBV6-6 and TRBJ1-2; D unresolved. The germline V and J ends were trimmed by 3 bases and 8 bases, with 10 bases remaining between them. The V gene's germline CDR1 is MNHNY and CDR2 SVGAGI (reference sequence). The length of the CDR3 is 12 residues. The CDR3 sequence is CASSYHGGGYTF. Written as DNA, the CDR3 is TGTGCCAGCAGTTATCACGGAGGGGGCTACACCTTC.

Details on this clonotype: One end of the junction is discordant with germline, which a read error may explain. The chain recombines TRBV13 with TRBJ2-6; TRBD1 is a possible D gene (6 bases). The CDR3 loop spans 15 amino acids. Looked up from germline, CDR1 is PRHDT and CDR2 is FYEKMQ (reference sequence). CDR3 region: CASSLGGAGANVLTF. The CDR3 DNA reads TGTGCCAGCAGCCTAGGGGGAGCCGGGGCCAACGTCCTGACTTTC.

The chain carries TRBV19 and TRBJ2-1; D might be TRBD1 or TRBD2, each matching 5 bases. This CDR3 comprises 14 residues. Germline CDR1 LNHDA, CDR2 SQIVND (reference sequence). Deletions cut 6 bases from V and 8 bases from J, with 17 bases between. For the CDR3, the DNA is TGTGCCAGTAGGCCAGCTCGACGGGGCGATGAGCAGTTCTTC. This sequence encodes CASRPARRGDEQFF.

The chain has TRBV12-3 or TRBV12-4 and TRBJ2-1, with 8 bases that match TRBD1. This CDR3 is built from 15 residues. The V gene end was trimmed by 5 bases and the J gene end by 4 bases; junction bases not matched to a gene: 7. The CDR3 protein is CASSQDRGAYNEQFF. The CDR3 DNA reads TGTGCCAGCAGTCAAGACAGGGGCGCATACAATGAGCAGTTCTTC.

This clonotype was seen just once. The rearrangement joins TRBV28 to TRBJ1-1; a possible D gene is TRBD1 (5 bases). Germline V gene sequence: CDR1 MDHEN, CDR2 SYDVKM. The ends were cut back, 3 bases at V and 4 bases at J, with 15 bases in the middle. The CDR3 is made up of 15 amino acids. The CDR3 protein is CASSLGVTGVTEAFF. The CDR3 DNA follows: TGTGCCAGCAGTTTGGGGGTCACCGGGGTCACTGAAGCTTTCTTT.

The gene calls are TRBV6-5 and TRBJ2-4, with 8 bases that match TRBD2. The CDR3 is made up of 16 amino acids. Germline V CDR1 and CDR2: MNHEY, SVGAGI. V trimming: 4 bases; J trimming: 3 bases; junction bases outside the gene matches: 8. The CDR3 region has the DNA TGTGCCAGCAGTTCACTAGCGGCGAGGGTCAAAAACATTCAGTACTTC. The encoded protein is CASSSLAARVKNIQYF.

The rearrangement uses TRBV30 and TRBJ1-5, with D possibly TRBD1 on 5 matching bases. Looked up from germline, CDR1 is GTSNPN and CDR2 is SVGIG (reference sequence). V lost 7 bases to trimming and J lost 4 bases, with 8 bases between them. This CDR3 region has 11 residues. CDR3 in amino acids: CASGENQPQHF. The DNA for the CDR3 is TGTGCCTCGGGGGAAAATCAGCCCCAGCATTTT.

With regard to this clonotype: The DNA is omitted, as the CDR3 cannot be located on it reliably, and the CDR3 follows TCRdb's listing. The chain's CDR3 is CSVTGKPGSCFF. The V gene is TRBV29-1, the J gene TRBJ2-2; the D call of TRBD1 is as the table states it, not checked on the DNA. The CDR3 spans 12 amino acids, including both terminal residues. CDR1 is SQVTM, CDR2 ANQGSEA, per germline.